Each of the 30 T cell receptor beta chains below was sequenced from the same sample in a study of OX40 agonist ivuxolimab in advanced cancers. The repertoire was sequenced with immunoSEQ multiplex PCR; TCRdb's copy has only in-frame clones and lacks some. The table includes around 80,000 clones, about four fifths detected once. The sample consisted of CD4+ or CD8+ T cells sorted from blood, taken in a trial of the OX40 agonist ivuxolimab. These receptors were collected from an adult with an advanced solid tumor such as melanoma, head and neck, liver or kidney cancer.

This clone showed up just once. This sequence joins TRBV28 and TRBJ1-1; 7 bases line up with TRBD1. The CDR3 is 14 amino acids. V shed 5 bases, J shed 4 bases, and the junction held 7 bases outside the gene matches. Germline V gene data show CDR1 as MDHEN and CDR2 as SYDVKM. The CDR3 bases are TGTGCCAGCAGTCCCGGGACAGAACTCACTGAAGCTTTCTTT. Translating it yields CASSPGTELTEAFF.

This clone has just a few counts. The chain joins TRBV5-5 to TRBJ2-3, with D perhaps TRBD2 (5 bases). From germline, CDR1 is SGHKS and CDR2 YYEKEE (reference sequence). The CDR3 has 16 residues. Between the trimmed V and J ends, which lost 4 bases and 0 bases, there was a span of 15 bases. The CDR3 nucleotides read TGTGCCAGCAGCCCAGGAAGTAGCGCGAGCACAGATACGCAGTATTTT. Protein product: CASSPGSSASTDTQYF.

The V gene is TRBV2, the J gene TRBJ2-2; D is undetermined. Germline CDR1 reads SNHLY; CDR2 reads FYNNEI. The CDR3 totals 13 residues. The V end lost 0 bases, the J end lost 4 bases, and 3 bases lay between the germline ends. CDR3 DNA sequence: TGTGCCAGCAGTGAAGCGGCCACCGGGGAGCTGTTTTTT. Protein: CASSEAATGELFF.

The chain uses TRBV11-3 and TRBJ2-1; TRBD2 aligns across 10 bases. V dropped 8 bases and J dropped 4; count of bases not matched to a gene: 5. The CDR3 length is 14 residues. Germline V gene data show CDR1 as SGHNT and CDR2 as YENEEA. The DNA for the CDR3 is TGTGCCAGCGCTAGCGGGGGATTTTACAATGAGCAGTTCTTC. It specifies CASASGGFYNEQFF.

The chain has TRBV6-5 and TRBJ2-2; 7 positions match TRBD1. V shed 6 bases and J 5 bases; nucleotides not matched to a gene: 9. The CDR3 is 15 residues long. Per germline, CDR1 MNHEY and CDR2 SVGAGI. The CDR3 sequence: CASSPDRVGTGELFF. CDR3 DNA: TGTGCCAGCAGCCCAGACAGGGTAGGGACCGGGGAGCTGTTTTTT.

This sequence joins TRBV15 and TRBJ2-3; maybe TRBD1 (7 bases). V gave up 4 bases and J gave up 3 bases, with 14 bases separating them. CDR1 is LNHNV, CDR2 YYDKDF, per germline (reference sequence). The CDR3 loop spans 15 amino acids. As DNA, the CDR3 is TGTGCCACCAGCATGCCAGGGGGAGGAACAGATACGCAGTATTTT. It yields the protein CATSMPGGGTDTQYF.

The CDR3 sequence: CASSPRTGGTDTQYF. CDR3 in DNA: TGTGCCAGCTCACCACGCACAGGGGGTACAGATACGCAGTATTTT. The chain has TRBV18 and TRBJ2-3, with 8 bases aligning to TRBD1. Germline assignment: CDR1 KGHSH and CDR2 LQKENI. The CDR3 contains 15 residues. V lost 1 base, J lost 3 bases, and 3 bases stayed unmatched.

The rearrangement links TRBV28 to TRBJ2-5; TRBD1 matches at 8 bases. The CDR3 spans 15 residues. V lost 6 bases and J lost 0; bases outside the gene matches: 6. The germline V gene has CDR1 MDHEN and CDR2 SYDVKM. In nucleotides, the CDR3 is TGTGCCAGCAGGCAGGACAGGGCGTACCAAGAGACCCAGTACTTC. This codes for CASRQDRAYQETQYF.

This clone was observed once. V gene TRBV5-1 combines with J gene TRBJ2-1, with TRBD2 identical over 7 bases. This CDR3 has 15 residues. From germline, CDR1 is SGHRS and CDR2 YFSETQ. V trimming: 1 base; J trimming: 6 bases; junction bases outside the gene matches: 7. The CDR3 sequence is CASSLWAGAGNEQFF. In DNA form, the CDR3 reads TGCGCCAGCAGCTTGTGGGCGGGAGCGGGCAATGAGCAGTTCTTC.

V gene TRBV30 combines with J gene TRBJ2-7; weak D call: TRBD1 (6 bases). There are 16 residues in the CDR3. The V and J ends lost 4 bases and 0 bases respectively, with 19 bases between them. Germline V CDR1 and CDR2: GTSNPN, SVGIG (reference sequence). DNA for the CDR3: TGTGCCTGGACTCCGTCCGGGACAAGGAGCTCCTACGAGCAGTACTTC. Translation: CAWTPSGTRSSYEQYF.

CDR3 sequence (DNA): TGTGCCAGCAGCTTAGAGGTCGGGCAGCCCCAGCATTTT. Translation: CASSLEVGQPQHF. The chain is built from TRBV7-2 and TRBJ1-5; D gene ambiguous. The CDR3 consists of 13 residues. V was shortened by 1 base and J by 7 bases, with 8 bases between the two germline ends. Germline CDR1 is SGHTA and CDR2 is FQGNSA. Using reference TRBV7-2 and TRBJ1-5 for the parts outside the CDR3, the full variable domain is GAGVSQSPSNKVTEKGKDVELRCDPISGHTALYWYRQSLGQGLEFLIYFQGNSAPDKSGLPSDRFSAERTGGSVSTLTIQRTQQEDSAVYLCASSLEVGQPQHFGDGTRLSIL.

The chain carries TRBV5-6 and TRBJ1-1; D is ambiguous. From germline, CDR1 is SGHDT and CDR2 YYEEEE. V dropped 2 bases and J dropped 2 bases, with 4 bases sitting between them. The CDR3 has 12 amino acids. The CDR3 sequence: CASSFGNTEAFF. DNA of the CDR3: TGTGCCAGCAGCTTCGGTAACACTGAAGCTTTCTTT.

The J gene is TRBJ2-7, the V gene TRBV7-2, with D tentatively TRBD1 or TRBD2 (5 bases each). This CDR3 comprises 13 residues. Trimming removed 2 bases from V and 5 bases from J, with 10 bases in between. From germline, CDR1 is SGHTA and CDR2 FQGNSA. CDR3 nucleotide sequence: TGTGCCAGCAGCTTACTAGGGACGGACGAGCAGTACGTC. Amino acid sequence: CASSLLGTDEQYV.

V usage is TRBV6-1 and J usage is TRBJ1-2; D remains ambiguous. The CDR3 has 14 amino acids. The germline CDR1 and CDR2 sequences are MNHNS and SASEGT. Between the trimmed V and J ends, which lost 3 bases and 3 bases, there was a span of 11 bases. This chain's CDR3 is CASSENEGYYGYTF. CDR3 in DNA: TGTGCCAGCAGTGAGAATGAGGGATACTATGGCTACACCTTC.

This sequence joins TRBV15 and TRBJ2-2; TRBD1 agrees at 9 bases. Germline loops: CDR1 LNHNV, CDR2 YYDKDF (reference sequence). J lost 5 bases, V lost 5 bases, and 6 bases had no gene match. The CDR3 spans 15 residues. The CDR3: CATSPRQGETGELFF. The CDR3 nucleotides are TGTGCCACCAGCCCCCGACAGGGGGAGACCGGGGAGCTGTTTTTT.

CDR3 in amino acids: CASTIGTGGGNTEAFF. The CDR3 DNA follows: TGTGCCAGCACGATCGGGACAGGGGGCGGGAACACTGAAGCTTTCTTT. The chain combines TRBV5-6 with TRBJ1-1, with 12 bases aligning to TRBD1. Germline V CDR1 and CDR2: SGHDT, YYEEEE. This CDR3 is 16 amino acids long. The ends lost 6 bases at V and 1 base at J; junction bases unmatched: 7.

The V call is TRBV14, the J call TRBJ1-2, with a possible D match to TRBD1 (6 bases). This CDR3 is built from 15 residues. Germline V gene data show CDR1 as SGHDN and CDR2 as FVKESK. Trimming left V 1 base short and J 1 base short, with 10 bases between. CDR3: CASSQAGRGNYGYTF. The CDR3 coding sequence is TGTGCCAGCAGCCAAGCGGGCAGGGGTAACTATGGCTACACCTTC.

This clone was counted once. The chain couples TRBV7-2 to TRBJ1-2; TRBD1 might be the D (6 bases). CDR1 is SGHTA and CDR2 is FQGNSA in the germline V gene. The V and J ends lost 8 bases and 4 bases respectively, with 17 bases between them. This CDR3 comprises 14 residues. The CDR3 DNA sequence: TGTGCCAGCGGAGGGGGGAGGGAGGGCTATGGCTACACCTTC. It specifies CASGGGREGYGYTF.

The CDR3 region is CASSPDRVSTEAFF. The CDR3 DNA reads TGTGCCAGTAGTCCGGACAGGGTGAGCACTGAAGCTTTCTTT. The chain recombines TRBV19 with TRBJ1-1; TRBD1 matches 8 bases. The V gene's germline CDR1 is LNHDA and CDR2 SQIVND (reference sequence). Losses at the gene ends were 5 bases for V and 4 bases for J; bases not matched to a gene: 6. This CDR3 has 14 residues. Looking up the rest from reference TRBV19 and TRBJ1-1 gives the full variable domain: DGGITQSPKYLFRKEGQNVTLSCEQNLNHDAMYWYRQDPGQGLRLIYYSQIVNDFQKGDIAEGYSVSREKKESFPLTVTSAQKNPTAFYLCASSPDRVSTEAFFGQGTRLTVV.

CDR3 in DNA: TGCGCCACCCGTCCTCTTCCGGGCACTAACTATGGCTACACCTTC. Translation: CATRPLPGTNYGYTF. The V gene is TRBV4-1, the J gene TRBJ1-2; no definite D call. CDR1 is MGHRA, CDR2 YSYEKL, per germline. This CDR3 has 15 amino acids. With 10 bases removed from V and 0 bases from J, the gap between germline ends came to 18 bases.

The chain employs TRBV6-5 and TRBJ2-3; D remains ambiguous. Per germline, CDR1 MNHEY and CDR2 SVGAGI. Trimming took off 2 bases at V and 5 bases at J, with 5 bases between the two ends. The CDR3 loop spans 12 amino acids. The CDR3 is CASSYDRDTQYF. In DNA form, the CDR3 reads TGTGCCAGCAGTTACGATAGAGATACGCAGTATTTT.

This clone was seen once. The chain combines TRBV11-2 with TRBJ1-3, with TRBD1 matching 7 bases. CDR3 length: 17 amino acids. With 0 bases clipped from V and 2 bases from J, the junction kept 7 bases outside the gene matches. Germline V lookup: CDR1 SGHAT, CDR2 FQNNGV. CDR3 in amino acids: CASSLDRGGAPGNTIYF. The CDR3, as DNA: TGTGCCAGCAGCTTAGATCGAGGGGGCGCGCCTGGAAACACCATATATTTT.

This clone was found a few times. Written as DNA, the CDR3 is TGTGCCAGCAGTGGGTCTAGTGCCGAGCAGTACTTC. This translates into CASSGSSAEQYF. The chain recombines TRBV25-1 with TRBJ2-7, with D unresolved. V shed 4 bases and J shed 6 bases, with 10 bases lying between them. This CDR3 contains 12 residues. Germline CDR1 MGHDK, CDR2 SYGVNS.

In the case of this clone: The same CDR3 can be traced to other DNA sequences in this sample. V gene TRBV6-5 combines with J gene TRBJ2-7; TRBD2 aligns across 12 bases. The CDR3 covers 14 residues. Germline CDR1 and CDR2: MNHEY and SVGAGI. Trimming at V came to 6 bases and at J to 4 bases, leaving 4 bases not matched to a gene. Here the CDR3 reads CASSRLAGAYEQYF. The CDR3 region has the DNA TGTGCCAGCAGCCGACTAGCGGGAGCGTACGAGCAGTACTTC.

V and J are TRBV9 and TRBJ2-1, with 7 bases that match TRBD1. V gave up 1 base and J gave up 0 bases; unmatched junction bases: 1. This CDR3 has 15 residues. The germline V gene has CDR1 SGDLS and CDR2 YYNGEE. CDR3 DNA: TGTGCCAGCAGCGTAAGGGACAGCTCCTACAATGAGCAGTTCTTC. Its protein product is CASSVRDSSYNEQFF.

The rearrangement links TRBV2 to TRBJ2-3, with D possibly being TRBD2 (6 bases). The germline V gene encodes CDR1 SNHLY and CDR2 FYNNEI. The CDR3 covers 13 residues. The germline V and J ends were trimmed by 2 bases and 7 bases, with 10 bases remaining between them. CDR3 coding DNA: TGTGCCAGCAGTGAAAGGAGGGCGTATACGCAGTATTTT. This encodes CASSERRAYTQYF. Supplemented by reference TRBV2 and TRBJ2-3, the full variable domain reads EPEVTQTPSHQVTQMGQEVILRCVPISNHLYFYWYRQILGQKVEFLVSFYNNEISEKSEIFDDQFSVERPDGSNFTLKIRSTKLEDSAMYFCASSERRAYTQYFGPGTRLTVL.

This clone was seen only a few times. V is TRBV28 and J is TRBJ2-2, with D unresolved. CDR1 and CDR2 (germline): MDHEN, SYDVKM. Trimming shortened V by 3 bases and J by 3 bases, and 8 bases separated the two germline ends. The CDR3 has 14 residues. In nucleotides, the CDR3 is TGTGCCAGCAGTTTGCGGCTTTACACCGGGGAGCTGTTTTTT. Translating it yields CASSLRLYTGELFF.

DNA of the CDR3: TGTGCCAGCAGCAAAGCCTTCGGGGGCTATGGCTACACCTTC. Translation: CASSKAFGGYGYTF. The chain uses TRBV21-1 and TRBJ1-2. TRBV21-1 is flagged as a pseudogene. This CDR3 has 14 amino acids.

The chain's CDR3 is CASSSPGQGGLYNEQFF. Here the CDR3 DNA reads TGTGCCAGCAGCTCCCCCGGACAGGGGGGCCTCTACAATGAGCAGTTCTTC. This chain uses TRBV7-8 with TRBJ2-1; 10 bases agree with TRBD1. This CDR3 has 17 residues. The trim removed 4 bases at V and 3 bases at J, leaving 9 bases unmatched. The germline V gene has CDR1 SGHVS and CDR2 FQNEAQ.

J is TRBJ2-1 and V is TRBV6-6; TRBD2 aligns across 14 bases. Germline CDR1 and CDR2: MNHNY and SVGAGI (reference sequence). The CDR3 runs 16 residues. Trimming took 6 bases from V and 8 from J; bases not matched to a gene: 9. CDR3 loop: CASSRRTSGGRDEQFF. CDR3 DNA: TGTGCCAGCAGCCGCCGGACTAGCGGGGGGAGGGATGAGCAGTTCTTC.